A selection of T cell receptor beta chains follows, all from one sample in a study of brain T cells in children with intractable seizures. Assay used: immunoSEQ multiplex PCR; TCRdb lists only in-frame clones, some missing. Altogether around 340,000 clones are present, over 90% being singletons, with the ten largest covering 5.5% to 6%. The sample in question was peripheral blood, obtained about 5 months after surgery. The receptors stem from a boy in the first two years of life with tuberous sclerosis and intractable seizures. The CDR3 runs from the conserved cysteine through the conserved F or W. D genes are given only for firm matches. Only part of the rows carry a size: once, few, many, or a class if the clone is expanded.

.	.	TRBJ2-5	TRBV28	TGTGCCAGCAGTTCGGGACTTGGATTAAAGACCCAGTACTTC	CASSSGLGLKTQYF
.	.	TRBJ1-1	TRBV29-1	TGCAGCGTTGAAGTACGGGGGGGGTTCACTGAAGCTTTCTTT	CSVEVRGGFTEAFF
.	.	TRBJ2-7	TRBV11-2	TGTGCCAGCAGCTTAGAGAGAATTCGGTACGAGCAGTACTTC	CASSLERIRYEQYF
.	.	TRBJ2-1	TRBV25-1	TGTGCCAGCAGTGAATTACGGACCGGAGAGCAGTTCTTC	CASSELRTGEQFF
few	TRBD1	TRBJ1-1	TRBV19	TGTGCCAGTAGTATCCCGACAGGGAGCACTGAAGCTTTCTTT	CASSIPTGSTEAFF
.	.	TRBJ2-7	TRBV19	TGTGCCAGTAGTACCCAGGGCTACGAGCAGTACTTC	CASSTQGYEQYF
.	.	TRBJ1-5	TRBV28	TGTGCCAGCAGTTCTGTTGTGGTTATATATCAGCCCCAGCATTTT	CASSSVVVIYQPQHF
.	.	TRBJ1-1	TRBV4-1	TGCGCCAGCAGCCACCTGGCGAGGGGCCGGAACACTGAAGCTTTCTTT	CASSHLARGRNTEAFF
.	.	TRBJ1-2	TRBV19	TGTGCCAGTAGCTCCGGGCCCTTGGCTGGCTACACCTTC	CASSSGPLAGYTF
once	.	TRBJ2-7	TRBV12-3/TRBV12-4	TGTGCCAGCAGTTTAAAAGGGTTCGAGCAGTACTTC	CASSLKGFEQYF
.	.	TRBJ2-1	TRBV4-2	TGTGCCAGCAGCCAAGACGGACCCGACAGCTCCTACAATGAGCAGTTCTTC	CASSQDGPDSSYNEQFF
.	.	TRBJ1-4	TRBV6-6	TGTGCCAGCAGTTACGAGTACAACTCTAATGAAAAACTGTTTTTT	CASSYEYNSNEKLFF
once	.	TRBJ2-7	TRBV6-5	TGTGCCAGCAGCACAGGGGGGGGAGGATACGAGCAGTACTTC	CASSTGGGGYEQYF
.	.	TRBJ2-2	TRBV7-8	TGTGCCGGGAGGGCAGGGGGGACCGGGGAGCTGTTTTTT	CAGRAGGTGELFF
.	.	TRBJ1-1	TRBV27	TGTGCCAGCAGTTTATCGGGGGGTAGCGCTGAAGCTTTCTTT	CASSLSGGSAEAFF